Below are 10 T cell receptor beta chains sequenced from a single sample in a study of blood T cell repertoires in COVID-19. Repertoires were generated with immunoSEQ multiplex PCR, while TCRdb's copy carries only in-frame clones and drops some. The data contain about 210,000 clones, roughly 85% of them singletons. Sequencing used peripheral blood. The receptors stem from a woman between 35 and 50 years old with active or convalescent COVID-19.

This chain joins TRBV12-3 or TRBV12-4 and TRBJ1-2; D remains unclear. Trimming cost V 6 bases and J 1 base, with 9 bases left between them. The CDR3 is made up of 13 amino acids. The CDR3 DNA reads TGTGCCAGCAGCCCCGCAGTTAACTATGGCTACACCTTC. This gives the protein CASSPAVNYGYTF.

This clone was seen once. V gene TRBV29-1 combines with J gene TRBJ2-7, with a tentative D call TRBD1 (7 bases). In germline, CDR1 is SQVTM, CDR2 ANQGSEA. V was shortened by 7 bases and J by 0 bases, with 13 bases between the two germline ends. The CDR3 is 13 amino acids. The CDR3 DNA reads as TGCAGCGCTGACAGGGAGGACTCCTACGAGCAGTACTTC. This sequence encodes CSADREDSYEQYF.

The chain uses TRBV11-3 and TRBJ2-5, with 10 bases matching TRBD2. There are 15 residues in the CDR3. Losses at the gene ends were 0 bases for V and 6 bases for J; bases not matched to a gene: 4. Germline lookup yields CDR1 SGHNT and CDR2 YENEEA. The CDR3 loop reads CASSLEGLALKTQYF. The CDR3 bases are TGTGCCAGCAGCTTAGAGGGACTAGCGTTAAAGACCCAGTACTTC.

This clone was detected ten times or more. This rearrangement joins TRBV7-9 to TRBJ1-2; D might be TRBD1 (6 bases). The germline CDR1 and CDR2 sequences are SEHNR and FQNEAQ (reference sequence). Trimming removed 2 bases at V and 1 base at J, with 11 bases between. The CDR3 is 15 residues long. CDR3 in DNA: TGTGCCAGCAGCTTAAAGGGGGAGATTAACTATGGCTACACCTTC. Protein: CASSLKGEINYGYTF.

The CDR3 sequence is CASSSGQNTEAFF. The CDR3 DNA is TGTGCCAGCAGCTCGGGACAGAACACTGAAGCTTTCTTT. This chain connects TRBV7-3 to TRBJ1-1; D perhaps matches TRBD1 (6 bases). V was pared by 4 bases and J by 1 base, with 7 bases between. The CDR3 contains 13 residues. Per the germline V gene, CDR1 is SGHTA and CDR2 is FQGTGA.

The chain has TRBV5-1 and TRBJ2-5, with TRBD1 matching over 10 bases. V trimming: 0 bases; J trimming: 2 bases; junction bases outside the gene matches: 7. Germline V CDR1 and CDR2: SGHRS, YFSETQ. The CDR3 is 17 residues long. Here the CDR3 DNA reads TGCGCCAGCAGCTTGGGCTCGGGACAGGGGTCGCAAGAGACCCAGTACTTC. This sequence encodes CASSLGSGQGSQETQYF.

This chain joins TRBV19 and TRBJ1-5; a possible D gene is TRBD1 (5 bases). Trimming removed 4 bases from V and 7 bases from J, with 17 bases in between. Germline values: CDR1 LNHDA, CDR2 SQIVND (reference sequence). This CDR3 is 15 amino acids long. CDR3 loop: CASSRDAGGSQPQHF. CDR3 sequence (DNA): TGTGCCAGTAGTAGAGATGCCGGGGGAAGCCAGCCCCAGCATTTT.

The chain links TRBV15 to TRBJ1-5; D is unresolved. CDR3 size: 13 residues. Trimming took off 1 base at V and 4 bases at J, with 5 bases between the two ends. Looked up from germline, CDR1 is LNHNV and CDR2 is YYDKDF (reference sequence). The CDR3 nucleotides are TGTGCCACCAGCAGAGCGTTGAATCAGCCCCAGCATTTT. Amino acid sequence: CATSRALNQPQHF.

The gene calls are TRBV6-4 and TRBJ2-1, with D tentatively TRBD1 (5 bases). The CDR3 is made up of 13 amino acids. Trimming pared 5 bases from V and 4 bases from J, leaving 9 bases between. Germline V CDR1 and CDR2: MRHNA, SNTAGT. This CDR3 reads CASSFQGYNEQFF. The CDR3 DNA sequence: TGTGCCAGCAGTTTCCAGGGATACAATGAGCAGTTCTTC.

The chain employs TRBV5-1 and TRBJ1-6, with TRBD1 matching over 9 bases. Germline-derived CDR1 and CDR2 are SGHRS and YFSETQ. V dropped 0 bases and J dropped 10; count of bases not matched to a gene: 2. The CDR3 is 14 residues long. This chain's CDR3 is CASSLGQGESPLHF. The CDR3 DNA sequence: TGCGCCAGCAGCTTGGGACAGGGGGAATCACCCCTCCACTTT.